The 22 T cell receptor beta chains listed next were all sequenced from one sample in a study of human T cells and chemical hapten exposure. TCRdb recomputed calls from the RACE reads with MiXCR, one row per CDR3 protein. This table holds 74,000 or so distinct CDR3 sequences, about an eighth found once. Time point given: patch test 1, 2 weeks after DPC sensitization. Sample treatment: therapeutic diphenylcyclopropenone sensitization with weekly scalp DPC. Sequencing was performed on whole blood, taken in connection with sensitization to the hapten diphenylcyclopropenone (DPC). All receptors derive from a woman aged 55-70 years with alopecia areata. Some clones in this sample may be carry-over from other donors' samples.

This clonotype was recorded at least ten times. The chain carries TRBV5-1 and TRBJ1-2; 7 nucleotides agree with TRBD1. V shed 4 bases and J 3 bases; nucleotides not matched to a gene: 9. CDR3 length: 15 amino acids. Germline CDR1 is SGHRS and CDR2 is YFSETQ. The CDR3 loop is CASSDLGGPDYGYTF. The CDR3 DNA reads as TGCGCCAGCAGCGACTTAGGGGGCCCCGACTATGGCTACACCTTC.

This clonotype has at least ten counts. The chain couples TRBV20-1 to TRBJ2-1; D uncertain. The germline V and J ends were trimmed by 3 bases and 9 bases, with 12 bases remaining between them. CDR3 length equals 12 residues. The germline gives CDR1 DFQATT, CDR2 SNEGSKA (reference sequence). CDR3 bases: TGCAGTGCTAGCATTCCGTTTGGTGAGCAGTTCTTC. Translation: CSASIPFGEQFF.

This clonotype showed up just a few times. The rearrangement joins TRBV9 to TRBJ2-1; D possibly matches TRBD1 or TRBD2 (5 bases each). The CDR3 sequence is 16 residues long. The V end was cut by 0 bases, the J end by 10 bases, with 20 bases between. Per the germline V gene, CDR1 is SGDLS and CDR2 is YYNGEE. In DNA form, the CDR3 reads TGTGCCAGCAGCGTAGTAGGGGTCTCCGGAGGCTCGGAGCAGTTCTTC. Translation gives CASSVVGVSGGSEQFF.

This clonotype was recorded at least ten times. The chain is built from TRBV9 and TRBJ2-7; tentative D call: TRBD2 (5 bases). The CDR3 is 14 amino acids. Germline CDR1 reads SGDLS; CDR2 reads YYNGEE. V was shortened by 5 bases and J by 2 bases, with 14 bases between the two germline ends. CDR3 DNA sequence: TGTGCCAGCAGACCTCCGGGAAAGCCCTACGAGCAGTACTTC. This translates into CASRPPGKPYEQYF.

DNA for the CDR3: TGTGCCAGCAGCTTAGAAATGGACGGGACGCAATACAATGAGCAGTTCTTC. Translated: CASSLEMDGTQYNEQFF. This chain connects TRBV11-3 to TRBJ2-1; either TRBD1 or TRBD2 may supply D (5 bases each). The CDR3 spans 17 residues. Trimming shortened V by 0 bases and J by 4 bases, and 16 bases separated the two germline ends. Germline CDR1 is SGHNT and CDR2 is YENEEA.

This clonotype has at least ten counts. This sequence joins TRBV13 and TRBJ2-2, with 11 bases aligning to TRBD2. V was clipped by 5 bases and J by 1 base; unmatched bases: 3. The CDR3 spans 16 residues. Germline values: CDR1 PRHDT, CDR2 FYEKMQ (reference sequence). CDR3 DNA: TGTGCCAGCAGCCCAGGACTAGCGGGGAACACCGGGGAGCTGTTTTTT. It yields the protein CASSPGLAGNTGELFF.

Written as DNA, the CDR3 is TGCAGTGCCGGACAGGGATTAAACTATGGCTACACCTTC. It translates to CSAGQGLNYGYTF. The chain uses TRBV20-1 and TRBJ1-2; 8 bases agree with TRBD1. V lost 6 bases and J lost 2; bases outside the gene matches: 5. The CDR3 has 13 residues. Germline V gene data show CDR1 as DFQATT and CDR2 as SNEGSKA (reference sequence).

The table lists this clonotype with many counts. The chain employs TRBV2 and TRBJ2-2; 7 bases agree with TRBD1. Looked up from germline, CDR1 is SNHLY and CDR2 is FYNNEI. The CDR3 runs 16 residues. The junction had 10 bases not matched to a gene; V was cut back by 5 bases and J by 4 bases. CDR3 amino acids: CASSLNRGSSTGELFF. The CDR3 nucleotides read TGTGCCAGCAGTTTAAACAGGGGCAGTTCCACCGGGGAGCTGTTTTTT. The whole variable domain, remainder taken from reference TRBV2 and TRBJ2-2, is EPEVTQTPSHQVTQMGQEVILRCVPISNHLYFYWYRQILGQKVEFLVSFYNNEISEKSEIFDDQFSVERPDGSNFTLKIRSTKLEDSAMYFCASSLNRGSSTGELFFGEGSRLTVL.

The count of this clonotype is one. The V gene is TRBV2, the J gene TRBJ1-6; D might be TRBD1 (6 bases). The V end lost 3 bases, the J end lost 8 bases, and 11 bases lay between the germline ends. This CDR3 spans 14 amino acids. Germline V gene lookup returns CDR1 SNHLY and CDR2 FYNNEI. The CDR3 DNA reads TGTGCCAGCAGTGATTGGGGGGCCGATTCACCCCTCCACTTT. This sequence encodes CASSDWGADSPLHF.

Many counts were recorded for this clonotype. The chain carries TRBV29-1 and TRBJ1-2, with 11 nucleotides matching TRBD1. The CDR3 is made up of 13 amino acids. J gave up 3 bases and V 6 bases, and 3 bases lay outside the gene matches. Germline-derived CDR1 and CDR2 are SQVTM and ANQGSEA. CDR3 DNA: TGCAGCGTGGAGGACAGGGGGCACTATGGCTACACCTTC. Its translation is CSVEDRGHYGYTF.

This clonotype was counted once. A much larger clone differs by one base, so this may be a read error. The chain couples TRBV7-2 to TRBJ1-2; D is undetermined. The CDR3 totals 14 residues. The V end lost 5 bases, the J end lost 2 bases, and 12 bases lay between the germline ends. Germline V lookup: CDR1 SGHTA, CDR2 FQGNSA. This CDR3 is CASSIEGVNYGYTF. DNA for the CDR3: TGTGCCAGCAGCATAGAGGGAGTCAACTATGGCTACACCTTC.

The genes are TRBV3-1 and TRBJ1-2, with D uncertain. Germline V gene lookup returns CDR1 LGHDT and CDR2 YNNKEL (reference sequence). The CDR3 has 13 residues. V was shortened by 4 bases and J by 4 bases, with 10 bases between the two germline ends. The CDR3 DNA reads TGTGCCAGCAGCCGAGAAGGGCCCTATGGCTACACCTTC. Its translation: CASSREGPYGYTF.

The rearrangement uses TRBV19 and TRBJ1-5; D perhaps matches TRBD1 (5 bases). The V and J ends lost 3 bases and 2 bases respectively, with 11 bases between them. Germline CDR1 and CDR2: LNHDA and SQIVND (reference sequence). This CDR3 spans 15 amino acids. The DNA for the CDR3 is TGTGCCAGTAGTATGGCCCAGGGAGGCAATCAGCCCCAGCATTTT. The encoded protein is CASSMAQGGNQPQHF. The complete variable domain, with remaining parts taken from reference TRBV19 and TRBJ1-5, reads DGGITQSPKYLFRKEGQNVTLSCEQNLNHDAMYWYRQDPGQGLRLIYYSQIVNDFQKGDIAEGYSVSREKKESFPLTVTSAQKNPTAFYLCASSMAQGGNQPQHFGDGTRLSIL.

V gene TRBV18 combines with J gene TRBJ2-5, with 9 bases aligning to TRBD1. This CDR3 has 15 residues. J gave up 4 bases and V 0 bases, and 3 bases lay outside the gene matches. Germline values: CDR1 KGHSH, CDR2 LQKENI. The CDR3, as DNA: TGTGCCAGCTCACCACCGAACAGGGGGCGAGAGACCCAGTACTTC. It yields the protein CASSPPNRGRETQYF.

V and J are TRBV2 and TRBJ1-1; no reliable D call. Germline loops: CDR1 SNHLY, CDR2 FYNNEI. This CDR3 is built from 16 residues. V was pared by 6 bases and J by 4 bases, with 21 bases between. CDR3 nucleotides: TGTGCCAGCAGGGAGGGTCCCCATACAACCACCACTGAAGCTTTCTTT. Encoded protein: CASREGPHTTTTEAFF.

This clonotype was found a few times. The V call is TRBV11-2, the J call TRBJ2-2; D not certain. The CDR3 is made up of 12 amino acids. Trimming stripped 3 bases from V and 5 bases from J, with 4 bases between. The germline gives CDR1 SGHAT, CDR2 FQNNGV. CDR3 residues: CASSFYTGELFF. The CDR3 nucleotides are TGTGCCAGCAGCTTTTATACCGGGGAGCTGTTTTTT.

There are a few counts of this clonotype. V gene TRBV18 combines with J gene TRBJ2-6; D might be TRBD1 (6 bases). The V and J ends lost 6 bases and 1 base respectively, with 16 bases between them. Germline assignment: CDR1 KGHSH and CDR2 LQKENI. CDR3 length: 17 residues. The CDR3 DNA reads TGTGCCAGCTCGGGGACATCCGGGGATTCTGGGGCCAACGTCCTGACTTTC. Its protein is CASSGTSGDSGANVLTF.

V gene TRBV5-4 combines with J gene TRBJ2-3, with 7 bases aligning to TRBD1. CDR3 length: 15 residues. CDR1 and CDR2 from the germline V gene are SGHNT and YYREEE (reference sequence). V lost 7 bases to trimming and J lost 2 bases; unmatched junction nucleotides: 10. CDR3 amino acids: CASRQGTLVTDTQYF. The CDR3 DNA is TGTGCCAGCCGACAGGGAACATTGGTCACAGATACGCAGTATTTT.

This clonotype was detected only a few times. The gene calls are TRBV14 and TRBJ1-2; 8 bases are shared with TRBD1. CDR1 and CDR2 from the germline V gene are SGHDN and FVKESK. The CDR3 length is 16 residues. Unmatched junction bases numbered 8, after V lost 1 base and J lost 4 bases. CDR3 region: CASSQGTGRSSYGYTF. Written as DNA, the CDR3 is TGTGCCAGCAGCCAAGGGACAGGGCGAAGCAGCTATGGCTACACCTTC. Complete variable domain (other parts from reference TRBV14 and TRBJ1-2): EAGVTQFPSHSVIEKGQTVTLRCDPISGHDNLYWYRRVMGKEIKFLLHFVKESKQDESGMPNNRFLAERTGGTYSTLKVQPAELEDSGVYFCASSQGTGRSSYGYTFGSGTRLTVV.

There are many counts of this clonotype. The V call is TRBV29-1, the J call TRBJ2-5; 7 bases align to TRBD1. Germline V gene data show CDR1 as SQVTM and CDR2 as ANQGSEA. With 7 bases clipped from V and 2 bases from J, the junction kept 7 bases outside the gene matches. The CDR3 is made up of 13 amino acids. The CDR3, as DNA: TGCAGCGCCTCGACAGGGCCTCAAGAGACCCAGTACTTC. Amino acids: CSASTGPQETQYF.

The rearrangement joins TRBV6-5 to TRBJ1-1; D might be TRBD1 (6 bases). V lost 0 bases, J lost 4 bases, and 15 bases lay in between. Per the germline V gene, CDR1 is MNHEY and CDR2 is SVGAGI. The CDR3 extends over 16 amino acids. The CDR3: CASSYSHGSQGTEAFF. CDR3 sequence (DNA): TGTGCCAGCAGTTACTCTCATGGGTCACAGGGCACTGAAGCTTTCTTT.

This clonotype was counted a few times. The chain links TRBV20-1 to TRBJ1-2; D not certain. This CDR3 comprises 12 residues. The germline gives CDR1 DFQATT, CDR2 SNEGSKA (reference sequence). Trimming left V 0 bases short and J 2 bases short, with 4 bases between. CDR3 DNA: TGCAGTGCTAGAGAGTTGAACTATGGCTACACCTTC. This translates into CSARELNYGYTF.